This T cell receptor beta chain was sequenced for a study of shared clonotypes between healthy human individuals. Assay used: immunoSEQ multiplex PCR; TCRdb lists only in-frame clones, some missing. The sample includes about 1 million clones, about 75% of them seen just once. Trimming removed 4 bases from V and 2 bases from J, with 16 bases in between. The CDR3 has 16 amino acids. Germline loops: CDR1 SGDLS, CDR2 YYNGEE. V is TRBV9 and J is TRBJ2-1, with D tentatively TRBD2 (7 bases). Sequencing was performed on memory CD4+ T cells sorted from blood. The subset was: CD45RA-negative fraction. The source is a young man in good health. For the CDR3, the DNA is TGTGCCAGCAGCCCCGGGGGGCTCGGAACCTACAATGAGCAGTTCTTC. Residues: CASSPGGLGTYNEQFF.